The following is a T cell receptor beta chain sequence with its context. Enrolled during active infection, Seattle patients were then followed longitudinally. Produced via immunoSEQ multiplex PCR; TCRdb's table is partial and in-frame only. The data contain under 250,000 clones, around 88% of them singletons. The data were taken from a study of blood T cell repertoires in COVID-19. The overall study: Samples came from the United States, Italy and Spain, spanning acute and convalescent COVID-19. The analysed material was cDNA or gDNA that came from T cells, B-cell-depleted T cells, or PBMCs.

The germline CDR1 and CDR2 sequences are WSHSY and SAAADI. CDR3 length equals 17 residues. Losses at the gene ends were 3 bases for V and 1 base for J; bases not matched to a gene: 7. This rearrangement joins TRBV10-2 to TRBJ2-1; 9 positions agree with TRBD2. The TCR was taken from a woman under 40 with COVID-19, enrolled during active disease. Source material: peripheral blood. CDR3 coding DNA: TGCGCCAGCAGTGATACAGGACTAGCGATTTCCTACAATGAGCAGTTCTTC. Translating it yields CASSDTGLAISYNEQFF.